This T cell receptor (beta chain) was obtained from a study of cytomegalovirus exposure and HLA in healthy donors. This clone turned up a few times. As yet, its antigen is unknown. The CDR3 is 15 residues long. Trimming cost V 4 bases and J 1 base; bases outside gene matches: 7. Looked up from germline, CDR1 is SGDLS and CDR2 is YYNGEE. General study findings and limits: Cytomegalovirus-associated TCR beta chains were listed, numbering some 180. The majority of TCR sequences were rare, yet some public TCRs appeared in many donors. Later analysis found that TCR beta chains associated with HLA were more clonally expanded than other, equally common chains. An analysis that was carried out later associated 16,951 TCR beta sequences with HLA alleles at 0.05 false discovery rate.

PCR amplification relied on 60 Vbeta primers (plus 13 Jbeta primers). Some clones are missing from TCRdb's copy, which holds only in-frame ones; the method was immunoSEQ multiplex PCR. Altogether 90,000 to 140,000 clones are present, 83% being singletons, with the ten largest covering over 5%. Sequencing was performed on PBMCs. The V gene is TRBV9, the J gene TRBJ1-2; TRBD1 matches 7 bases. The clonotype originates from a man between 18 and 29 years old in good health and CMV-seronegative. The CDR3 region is CASSPSGTDNYGYTF. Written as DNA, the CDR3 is TGTGCCAGCAGCCCCTCCGGGACAGATAACTATGGCTACACCTTC.